Below, 18 T cell receptor beta chains from the same sample are listed, as sequenced in a study of T cell repertoires in aging, cancer and after chemotherapy. TCR beta rearrangements were amplified from peripheral blood genomic DNA. TRB rearrangements spanning V, D and J were amplified using mixed TRB-A/B primers. TCRdb itself ran the multiplex PCR reads through MiXCR, one entry per CDR3 protein. The data contain around 5,300 distinct CDR3 sequences, 26% of them singletons. The sequenced sample consisted of blood. Receptors were obtained from a human donor in good health.

This clonotype ranks as large. The CDR3 DNA reads TGTGCCTGGAGGCGAGGCGGGGGGGCGAACACCGGGGAGCTGTTTTTT. Its translation is CAWRRGGGANTGELFF. The chain links TRBV30 to TRBJ2-2, with 9 nucleotides matching TRBD2. The CDR3 is made up of 16 amino acids. V gave up 3 bases and J gave up 0 bases; unmatched junction bases: 5. Germline-derived CDR1 and CDR2 are GTSNPN and SVGIG (reference sequence).

Relative to its sample, this clonotype is medium-sized. CDR3 bases: TGTGCCAGCTCACCACTTCAGGACAGGATCGACTACGAGCAGTACTTC. It codes for CASSPLQDRIDYEQYF. The V and J genes are TRBV18 and TRBJ2-7; TRBD1 aligns across 7 bases. J lost 3 bases, V lost 1 base, and 9 bases had no gene match. Germline V CDR1 and CDR2: KGHSH, LQKENI. CDR3 length equals 16 residues.

The chain uses TRBV5-5 and TRBJ1-1, with 8 nucleotides matching TRBD1. The J segment lost 4 bases and the V segment lost 4 bases, leaving 6 bases of the junction unmatched. The length of the CDR3 is 14 residues. In germline, CDR1 is SGHKS, CDR2 YYEKEE (reference sequence). DNA for the CDR3: TGTGCCAGCAGCATTGGACAGGGTCGCACTGAAGCTTTCTTT. Its translation is CASSIGQGRTEAFF.

This clonotype is medium-sized in the sample. The rearrangement uses TRBV12-3 or TRBV12-4 and TRBJ1-3, with 9 nucleotides matching TRBD1. The V and J ends lost 6 bases and 4 bases, in that order; junction bases with no gene match: 4. The CDR3 loop spans 14 amino acids. The CDR3 region has the DNA TGTGCCAGCAGACAGGGGGCAGCAGGAAACACCATATATTTT. The encoded protein is CASRQGAAGNTIYF.

This clonotype showed up just a few times. V gene TRBV11-2 combines with J gene TRBJ2-3; 7 nucleotides agree with TRBD2. Trimming at V came to 0 bases and at J to 4 bases, leaving 13 bases not matched to a gene. Germline V gene data show CDR1 as SGHAT and CDR2 as FQNNGV. This CDR3 is 18 amino acids long. CDR3 loop: CASSLDWSGGSNPDTQYF. The CDR3 DNA follows: TGTGCCAGCAGCTTAGATTGGAGTGGCGGGAGTAACCCAGATACGCAGTATTTT.

This clonotype was found a few times. This sequence joins TRBV5-4 and TRBJ2-5; 8 bases line up with TRBD2. Trimming cost V 4 bases and J 5 bases; bases outside gene matches: 4. This CDR3 has 13 amino acids. Germline V CDR1 and CDR2: SGHNT, YYREEE (reference sequence). CDR3 sequence reads: CASSLAGGETQYF. The DNA for the CDR3 is TGTGCCAGCAGCCTGGCGGGGGGTGAGACCCAGTACTTC. The variable domain in full, with the rest retrieved from reference TRBV5-4 and TRBJ2-5, is ETGVTQSPTHLIKTRGQQVTLRCSSQSGHNTVSWYQQALGQGPQFIFQYYREEENGRGNFPPRFSGLQFPNYSSELNVNALELDDSALYLCASSLAGGETQYFGPGTRLLVL.

In nucleotides, the CDR3 is TGTGCCAGCAGCTCTACACAAGAGACCCAGTACTTC. It is translated as CASSSTQETQYF. V usage is TRBV7-2 and J usage is TRBJ2-5; D uncertain. CDR1 and CDR2 (germline): SGHTA, FQGNSA. The CDR3 loop spans 12 amino acids. Trimming pared 4 bases from V and 2 bases from J, leaving 5 bases between.

This clonotype has just a few counts. In DNA, the CDR3 is TGTGCCAGCAGCTGGACAGGGCGGAACACTGAAGCTTTCTTT. Its protein product is CASSWTGRNTEAFF. The chain uses TRBV5-5 and TRBJ1-1, with TRBD1 matching over 8 bases. J gave up 1 base and V 3 bases, and 2 bases lay outside the gene matches. Germline CDR1 SGHKS, CDR2 YYEKEE (reference sequence). The CDR3 spans 14 residues.

This clonotype is deemed medium-sized (0.01 to 0.1%). The chain recombines TRBV6-6 with TRBJ2-1, with TRBD2 identical over 10 bases. The CDR3 is 13 residues long. CDR1 and CDR2 from the germline V gene are MNHNY and SVGAGI (reference sequence). Germline trimming cut 4 bases from V and 14 bases from J; bases unmatched to any gene: 8. In DNA form, the CDR3 reads TGTGCCAGCAGTTTCTTATCCGGGACTAGCGAGTTCTTC. Its translation is CASSFLSGTSEFF.

Relative to its sample, this clonotype is medium-sized. This chain uses TRBV6-6 with TRBJ2-5, with TRBD2 identical over 14 bases. Germline V gene data show CDR1 as MNHNY and CDR2 as SVGAGI (reference sequence). The CDR3 is 17 amino acids. The junction had 12 bases not matched to a gene; V was cut back by 7 bases and J by 5 bases. The CDR3 is CASNGLAGGLVGETQYF. CDR3 sequence (DNA): TGTGCCAGCAACGGACTAGCGGGAGGCCTCGTTGGGGAGACCCAGTACTTC.

This clonotype showed up just a few times. J is TRBJ2-5 and V is TRBV28; unclear D gene. V dropped 3 bases and J dropped 5 bases, with 13 bases sitting between them. Germline CDR1 is MDHEN and CDR2 is SYDVKM. The length of the CDR3 is 14 residues. CDR3 residues: CASSFARVQETQYF. CDR3 sequence (DNA): TGTGCCAGCAGTTTCGCGCGAGTCCAGGAGACCCAGTACTTC.

This clonotype counts as medium-sized. The J gene is TRBJ1-5, the V gene TRBV6-1; D remains unclear. Germline V CDR1 and CDR2: MNHNS, SASEGT. The CDR3 has 15 amino acids. Trimming cost V 8 bases and J 0 bases, with 14 bases left between them. CDR3: CASAFDIDSNQPQHF. For the CDR3, the DNA is TGTGCCAGCGCCTTTGACATCGATAGCAATCAGCCCCAGCATTTT.

This clonotype ranks as medium-sized. This sequence joins TRBV27 and TRBJ2-7, with 11 bases matching TRBD2. After removal of 5 bases from V and 3 bases from J, the junction contained 24 bases not matched to a gene. The CDR3 covers 21 residues. Germline V gene lookup returns CDR1 MNHEY and CDR2 SMNVEV (reference sequence). CDR3 sequence: CASSDRVDGEVRLAGSYEQYF. In DNA form, the CDR3 reads TGTGCCAGCAGTGACCGTGTCGACGGAGAAGTTCGACTAGCGGGAAGCTACGAGCAGTACTTC.

Only a few counts were recorded for this clonotype. The V call is TRBV6-1, the J call TRBJ1-1, with D possibly being TRBD1 (5 bases). Trimming stripped 1 base from V and 1 base from J, with 16 bases between. CDR1 is MNHNS and CDR2 is SASEGT in the germline V gene. The CDR3 runs to 17 residues. The chain's CDR3 is CASSEGPAGPENTEAFF. The DNA for the CDR3 is TGTGCCAGCAGTGAAGGGCCCGCGGGGCCAGAGAACACTGAAGCTTTCTTT.

By sample share, this clonotype is medium-sized. The chain links TRBV6-6 to TRBJ2-1, with D hard to call. V gave up 6 bases and J gave up 5 bases, with 5 bases separating them. In germline, CDR1 is MNHNY, CDR2 SVGAGI (reference sequence). The CDR3 has 11 residues. The CDR3 region is CASSRDNEQFF. CDR3 DNA sequence: TGTGCCAGCAGCCGGGACAATGAGCAGTTCTTC.

This sequence joins TRBV21-1 and TRBJ1-2; the D call in the table, TRBD1, was not verified against the DNA. TRBV21-1 is a pseudogene locus. The length of the CDR3 is 14 residues. The CDR3 DNA is TGTGCCAGCAGACCCACAGGGGTGGGCTATGGCTACACCTTC. It specifies CASRPTGVGYGYTF.

The CDR3, as DNA: TGTGCCAGCAGAGCGGACAGGTGGGAGCCCCAGCATTTT. It codes for CASRADRWEPQHF. The V and J genes are TRBV12-3 or TRBV12-4 and TRBJ1-5; 7 bases are a match to TRBD1. Germline trimming cut 6 bases from V and 8 bases from J; bases unmatched to any gene: 7. The CDR3 totals 13 residues.

This clonotype occurred a few times. The rearrangement links TRBV6-2 or TRBV6-3 to TRBJ1-5; D is possibly TRBD1 (5 bases). This CDR3 has 15 amino acids. The germline V gene encodes CDR1 MNHEY and CDR2 SVGEGT. V dropped 0 bases and J dropped 6 bases, with 12 bases sitting between them. Here the CDR3 DNA reads TGTGCCAGCAGTTACTCCAGGGAGGAAGGTCAGCCCCAGCATTTT. Translating it yields CASSYSREEGQPQHF.